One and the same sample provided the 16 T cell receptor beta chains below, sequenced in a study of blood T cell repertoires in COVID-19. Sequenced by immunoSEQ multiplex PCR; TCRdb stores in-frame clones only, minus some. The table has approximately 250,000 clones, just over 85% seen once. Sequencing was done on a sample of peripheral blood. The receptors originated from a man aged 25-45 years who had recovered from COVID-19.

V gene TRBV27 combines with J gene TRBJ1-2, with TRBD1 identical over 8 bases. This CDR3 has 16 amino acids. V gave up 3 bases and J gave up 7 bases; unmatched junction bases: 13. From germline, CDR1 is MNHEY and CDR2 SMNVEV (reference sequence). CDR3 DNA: TGTGCCAGCAGTTTTGCTCCCCCAGGGGGCGAGCTTGGCTACACCTTC. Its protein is CASSFAPPGGELGYTF.

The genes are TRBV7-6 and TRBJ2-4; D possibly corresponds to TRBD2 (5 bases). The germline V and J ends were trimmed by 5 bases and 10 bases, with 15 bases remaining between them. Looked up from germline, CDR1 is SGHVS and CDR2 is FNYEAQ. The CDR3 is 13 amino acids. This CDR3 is CASSGFRTPIQYF. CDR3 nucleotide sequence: TGTGCCAGCAGCGGCTTTCGGACTCCTATTCAGTACTTC.

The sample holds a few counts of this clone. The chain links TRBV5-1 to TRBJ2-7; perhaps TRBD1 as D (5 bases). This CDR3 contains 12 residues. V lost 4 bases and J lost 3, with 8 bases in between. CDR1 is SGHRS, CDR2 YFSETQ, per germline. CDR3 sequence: CASSVDSYEQYF. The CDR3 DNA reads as TGCGCCAGCAGCGTAGACAGCTACGAGCAGTACTTC.

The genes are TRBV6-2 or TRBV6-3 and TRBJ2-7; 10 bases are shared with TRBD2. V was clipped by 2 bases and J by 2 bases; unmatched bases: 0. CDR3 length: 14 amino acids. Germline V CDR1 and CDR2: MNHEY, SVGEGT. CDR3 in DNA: TGTGCCAGCAGTTACCTAGCGGGGGCCTACGAGCAGTACTTC. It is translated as CASSYLAGAYEQYF.

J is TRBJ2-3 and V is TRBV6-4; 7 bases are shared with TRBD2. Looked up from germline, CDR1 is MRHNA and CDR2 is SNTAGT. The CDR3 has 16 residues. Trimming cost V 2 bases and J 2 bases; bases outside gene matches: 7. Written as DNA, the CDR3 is TGTGCCAGCAGTGACGAGGGCGGGGGATTCACAGATACGCAGTATTTT. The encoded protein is CASSDEGGGFTDTQYF.

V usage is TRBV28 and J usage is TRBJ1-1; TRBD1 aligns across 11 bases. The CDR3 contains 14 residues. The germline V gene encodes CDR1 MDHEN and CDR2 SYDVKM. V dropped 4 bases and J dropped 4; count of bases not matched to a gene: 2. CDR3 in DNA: TGTGCCAGCAGTTCCGGGACAGGGGGCACTGAAGCTTTCTTT. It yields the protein CASSSGTGGTEAFF.

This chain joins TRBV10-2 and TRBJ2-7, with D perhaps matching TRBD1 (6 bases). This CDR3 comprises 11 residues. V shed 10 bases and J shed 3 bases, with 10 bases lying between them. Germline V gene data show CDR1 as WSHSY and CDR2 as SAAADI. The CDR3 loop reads CATSTGYEQYF. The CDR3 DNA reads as TGCGCCACCTCGACAGGCTACGAGCAGTACTTC.

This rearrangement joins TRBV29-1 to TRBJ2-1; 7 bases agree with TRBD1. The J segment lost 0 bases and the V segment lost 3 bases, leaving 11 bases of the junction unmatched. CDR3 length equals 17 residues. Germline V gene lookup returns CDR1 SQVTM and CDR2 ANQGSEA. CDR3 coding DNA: TGCAGCGTTGACGGGACAGTCCGACTTCGCTCCTACAATGAGCAGTTCTTC. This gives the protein CSVDGTVRLRSYNEQFF.

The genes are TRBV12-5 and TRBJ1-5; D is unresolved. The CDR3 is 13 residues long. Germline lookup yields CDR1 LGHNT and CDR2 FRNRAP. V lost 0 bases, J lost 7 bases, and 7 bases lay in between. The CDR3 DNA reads TGTGCTAGTGGTTTGGTAGATCGGCAGCCCCAGCATTTT. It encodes CASGLVDRQPQHF.

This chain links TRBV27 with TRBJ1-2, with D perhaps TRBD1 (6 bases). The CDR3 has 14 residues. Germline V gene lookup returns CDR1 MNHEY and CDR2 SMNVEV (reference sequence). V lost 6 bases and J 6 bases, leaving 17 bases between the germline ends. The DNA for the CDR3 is TGTGCCAGCAGCGCGGGGGCGCGGATTAATGGCTACACCTTC. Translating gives CASSAGARINGYTF.

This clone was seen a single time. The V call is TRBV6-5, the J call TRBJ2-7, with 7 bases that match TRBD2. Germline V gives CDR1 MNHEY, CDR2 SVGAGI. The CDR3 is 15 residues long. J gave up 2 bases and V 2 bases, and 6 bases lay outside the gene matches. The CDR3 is CASSYRDGGTYEQYF. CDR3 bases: TGTGCCAGCAGTTACCGAGACGGGGGGACCTACGAGCAGTACTTC.

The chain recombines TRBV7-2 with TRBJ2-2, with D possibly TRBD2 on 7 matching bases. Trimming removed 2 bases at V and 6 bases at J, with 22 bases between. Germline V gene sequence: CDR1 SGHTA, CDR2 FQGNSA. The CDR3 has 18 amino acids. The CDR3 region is CASSLKMLGGGYAGELFF. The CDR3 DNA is TGTGCCAGCAGCTTAAAGATGCTTGGGGGGGGCTATGCCGGGGAGCTGTTTTTT.

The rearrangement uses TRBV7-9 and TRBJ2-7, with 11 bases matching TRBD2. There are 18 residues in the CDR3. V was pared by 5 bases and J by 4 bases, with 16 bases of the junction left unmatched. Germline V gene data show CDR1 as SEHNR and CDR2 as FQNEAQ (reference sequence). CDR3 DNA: TGTGCCAGCAGCCGAATGACTAGCGGGGCCACAGTAGTGTACGAGCAGTACTTC. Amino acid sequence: CASSRMTSGATVVYEQYF.

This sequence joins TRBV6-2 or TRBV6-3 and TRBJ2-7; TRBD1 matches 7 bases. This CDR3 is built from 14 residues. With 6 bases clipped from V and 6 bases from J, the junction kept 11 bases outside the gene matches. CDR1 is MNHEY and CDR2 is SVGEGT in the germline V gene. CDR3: CASSRDRARGEQYF. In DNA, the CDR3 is TGTGCCAGCAGCCGAGACAGGGCTCGGGGCGAGCAGTACTTC.

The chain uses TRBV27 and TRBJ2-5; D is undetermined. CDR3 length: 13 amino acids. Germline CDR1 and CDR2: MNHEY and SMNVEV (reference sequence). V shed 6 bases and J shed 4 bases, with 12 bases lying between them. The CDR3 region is CASSPLTGETQYF. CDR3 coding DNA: TGTGCCAGCAGCCCCCTTACCGGAGAGACCCAGTACTTC.

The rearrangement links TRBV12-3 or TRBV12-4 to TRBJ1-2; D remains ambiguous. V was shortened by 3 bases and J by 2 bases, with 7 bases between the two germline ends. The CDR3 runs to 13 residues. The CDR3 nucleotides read TGTGCCAGCAGTTTTATCGGGAACTATGGCTACACCTTC. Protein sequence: CASSFIGNYGYTF.